This is a list of T cell receptor beta chains from one sample in a study of OX40 agonist ivuxolimab in advanced cancers. TCRdb's table, derived via immunoSEQ multiplex PCR, lists solely in-frame clones and lacks some. In the table there are around 49,000 clones, roughly 89% of which are singletons. Here the sequenced sample was CD4+ or CD8+ T cells sorted from blood, taken in a trial of the OX40 agonist ivuxolimab. These TCRs come from an adult with an advanced solid tumor such as melanoma, head and neck, liver or kidney cancer. CDR3s include the opening cysteine and the closing phenylalanine or tryptophan. The D gene is left open where the match is weak. Some rows have no size entry. The others give once, few or many, or a class for an expanded clone.

D	V	J	size	CDR3	DNA
NA	TRBV2	TRBJ2-7	NA	CASTSGAREQYF	TGTGCCAGCACCTCGGGGGCACGGGAGCAGTACTTC
NA	TRBV9	TRBJ2-2	NA	CASSVATTGRTGELFF	TGTGCCAGCAGCGTAGCTACAACAGGGAGGACCGGGGAGCTGTTTTTT
NA	TRBV4-3	TRBJ2-5	NA	CASSQDRAGVETQYF	TGCGCCAGCAGCCAAGATAGGGCAGGGGTAGAGACCCAGTACTTC
NA	TRBV5-1	TRBJ2-5	NA	CASSPLDGQETQYF	TGCGCCAGCAGCCCACTGGACGGGCAAGAGACCCAGTACTTC
TRBD2	TRBV19	TRBJ2-1	few	CASTPGASGYNEQFF	TGTGCCAGTACCCCTGGGGCTAGCGGGTACAATGAGCAGTTCTTC
NA	TRBV21-1	TRBJ2-3	NA	CASSKACADTQYF	TGTGCCAGCAGCAAAGCATGTGCAGATACGCAGTATTTT
NA	TRBV4-1	TRBJ2-7	NA	CASSQTPVPYEQYF	TGCGCCAGCAGCCAAACGCCGGTTCCCTACGAGCAGTACTTC
NA	TRBV11-3	TRBJ2-1	NA	CASSHYEQFF	TGTGCCAGCAGCCACTATGAGCAGTTCTTC
NA	TRBV19	TRBJ1-5	NA	CASSMGGIYSNQPQHF	TGTGCCAGTAGTATGGGGGGTATTTATAGCAATCAGCCCCAGCATTTT
TRBD1	TRBV2	TRBJ1-2	NA	CARVQGAGTNGYTF	TGTGCCAGGGTACAGGGGGCGGGTACGAATGGCTACACCTTC
TRBD2	TRBV6-1	TRBJ2-3	NA	CASSIRTRNPDTQYF	TGTGCCAGCAGTATCCGGACTAGGAATCCAGATACGCAGTATTTT
NA	TRBV9	TRBJ1-1	few	CASSPFGGQAFF	TGTGCCAGCAGCCCTTTCGGGGGACAAGCTTTCTTT
TRBD1	TRBV10-3	TRBJ1-1	once	CAISQTGGTEAFF	TGTGCCATCAGTCAAACAGGGGGAACTGAAGCTTTCTTT
NA	TRBV19	TRBJ1-2	NA	CASSIPLDTNGYGYTF	TGTGCCAGTAGTATCCCCCTCGACACGAATGGATATGGCTACACCTTC
NA	TRBV27	TRBJ1-1	NA	CASSLTGMNTEAFF	TGTGCCAGCAGTTTAACGGGGATGAACACTGAAGCTTTCTTT
NA	TRBV29-1	TRBJ1-1	once	CSVRGGSSNTEAFF	TGCAGCGTCCGGGGGGGGTCCTCGAACACTGAAGCTTTCTTT
TRBD1	TRBV11-3	TRBJ2-7	NA	CASSSRDRHYEQYF	TGTGCCAGCAGCTCCCGGGACAGGCACTACGAGCAGTACTTC
TRBD1	TRBV10-3	TRBJ2-1	NA	CAISEFGTGLTNEQFF	TGTGCCATCAGTGAGTTTGGGACAGGCTTAACGAATGAGCAGTTCTTC
TRBD2	TRBV14	TRBJ2-3	NA	CASSPLTGGQVSTDTQYF	TGTGCCAGCAGCCCCTTGACGGGGGGGCAAGTCAGTACAGATACGCAGTATTTT
TRBD2	TRBV13	TRBJ2-7	NA	CASSSGLAGKSYEQYF	TGTGCCAGCAGCTCGGGACTAGCGGGCAAATCGTACGAGCAGTACTTC
NA	TRBV2	TRBJ2-1	NA	CASYGGASSYNEQFF	TGTGCCAGCTATGGAGGGGCAAGCTCCTACAATGAGCAGTTCTTC
NA	TRBV10-2	TRBJ2-7	NA	CASSESYEQYF	TGCGCCAGCAGTGAGTCTTACGAGCAGTACTTC
TRBD2	TRBV30	TRBJ2-3	NA	CAWILPTSGVDYF	TGTGCCTGGATCCTACCTACTAGCGGGGTGGATTATTTT
NA	TRBV7-3	TRBJ2-1	NA	CASSFGLAEGEQFF	TGTGCCAGCAGCTTTGGGCTAGCCGAAGGTGAGCAGTTCTTC
TRBD1	TRBV13	TRBJ2-7	NA	CASSLKAPSQGQGAGEQYF	TGTGCCAGCAGCTTAAAGGCCCCCAGCCAGGGACAGGGGGCTGGGGAGCAGTACTTC
TRBD2	TRBV7-8	TRBJ2-1	NA	CASSLVRVGRDEQFF	TGTGCCAGCAGCTTAGTTCGCGTCGGGAGGGATGAGCAGTTCTTC
TRBD1	TRBV5-4	TRBJ2-7	once	CASSLAGGSYEQYF	TGTGCCAGCAGCTTGGCAGGGGGCAGCTACGAGCAGTACTTC
TRBD1	TRBV9	TRBJ1-1	NA	CASSVGGTGGAEAFF	TGTGCCAGCAGCGTAGGGGGGACAGGGGGCGCCGAAGCTTTCTTT
TRBD1	TRBV6-5	TRBJ1-2	NA	CASSQGTGGHYGYTF	TGTGCCAGCAGTCAGGGGACAGGGGGCCACTATGGCTACACCTTC
NA	TRBV2	TRBJ1-5	NA	CASGGESNQPQHF	TGTGCCAGTGGAGGGGAGAGCAATCAGCCCCAGCATTTT
TRBD2	TRBV6-6	TRBJ2-1	NA	CASRRERSYEQFF	TGTGCCAGCAGGCGGGAGAGGTCCTATGAGCAGTTCTTC
NA	TRBV10-3	TRBJ2-7	NA	CAITGSSLGRGTYEQYF	TGTGCCATCACAGGATCCTCCTTAGGCAGGGGCACCTACGAGCAGTACTTC
TRBD2	TRBV7-9	TRBJ2-1	NA	CASSPGTSVDEQFF	TGTGCCAGCAGCCCCGGGACTAGCGTAGATGAGCAGTTCTTC
NA	TRBV14	TRBJ1-1	NA	CASIIAGVTTEAFF	TGTGCCAGCATCATCGCCGGGGTGACTACTGAAGCTTTCTTT
NA	TRBV4-2	TRBJ1-5	NA	CASSQGVSGVSQPQHF	TGTGCCAGCAGCCAGGGGGTTTCAGGGGTAAGTCAGCCCCAGCATTTT
NA	TRBV4-3	TRBJ2-7	NA	CASSQGKSRSYEQYF	TGCGCCAGCAGCCAAGGAAAGAGTAGATCCTACGAGCAGTACTTC
NA	TRBV6-5	TRBJ2-1	NA	CASSYSNDNEQFF	TGTGCCAGCAGTTACTCGAATGACAATGAGCAGTTCTTC
NA	TRBV27	TRBJ1-5	NA	CASSLWSSNQPQHF	TGTGCCAGCAGTTTATGGAGTAGCAATCAGCCCCAGCATTTT
NA	TRBV7-8	TRBJ2-6	NA	CASSLLGESGANVLTF	TGTGCCAGCAGCTTACTGGGCGAATCTGGGGCCAACGTCCTGACTTTC
NA	TRBV5-4	TRBJ1-2	NA	CASSLENADLTYGYTF	TGTGCCAGCAGCTTGGAAAACGCAGACCTTACATATGGCTACACCTTC
TRBD2	TRBV4-3	TRBJ2-7	NA	CASSPGTSGLYEQYF	TGCGCCAGCAGCCCCGGGACTAGCGGACTCTACGAGCAGTACTTC
TRBD1	TRBV4-1	TRBJ2-7	once	CASSQVGTGFYYEQYF	TGCGCCAGCAGCCAAGTGGGGACAGGTTTTTACTACGAGCAGTACTTC
TRBD1	TRBV4-1	TRBJ1-5	NA	CASSQEVTRTGIDQPQHF	TGCGCCAGCAGCCAAGAAGTGACCCGGACAGGGATTGATCAGCCCCAGCATTTT
NA	TRBV6-5	TRBJ2-1	NA	CASSSGTGYNEQFF	TGTGCCAGTTCATCCGGGACTGGTTACAATGAGCAGTTCTTC
NA	TRBV29-1	TRBJ2-7	NA	CSVEDLGRGGYEQYF	TGCAGCGTTGAAGATTTGGGTAGAGGGGGATACGAGCAGTACTTC
NA	TRBV27	TRBJ2-5	NA	CASSPAGEETQYF	TGTGCCAGCAGTCCGGCAGGGGAAGAGACCCAGTACTTC
NA	TRBV7-6	TRBJ1-1	NA	CASTGYGEGNTEAFF	TGTGCCAGCACGGGGTACGGAGAAGGGAACACTGAAGCTTTCTTT